This entry concerns a single T cell receptor (beta chain). What it recognizes is unknown. Patients picked for sequencing had shown CD8+CD57+ cell expansion detected by flow cytometry. Severe acquired aplastic anemia was present in all patients. The data were taken from a study of CD8+CD57+ T cells in acquired aplastic anemia. On the study more broadly: Sorted CD4+ and CD8+ cells yielded around 3 ug of DNA on average. Study observations and caveats: Significant differences in CD8+ Simpson's diversity were not observed between patients and controls.

Genomic DNA, serving as template, underwent TCR beta VDJ and CDR3 profiling. TCRdb independently ran MiXCR on the reads; one entry per CDR3 protein. The sample lists approximately 180,000 distinct CDR3 sequences, about 45% seen once, with approximately 1% in the top ten. Sequenced sample: sorted CD4+, CD8+, or CD8+CD57+ T cells (not recorded which) from PBMCs. The sequence was collected from a human donor with aplastic anemia.

CDR3 region: CASSESRINNEQFF. The CDR3 DNA reads as TGCGCCAGCAGTGAGTCTCGGATCAACAATGAGCAGTTCTTC. V and J are TRBV10-2 and TRBJ2-1; D unclear. Trimming shortened V by 0 bases and J by 5 bases, and 8 bases separated the two germline ends. Germline CDR1 reads WSHSY; CDR2 reads SAAADI. The CDR3 is made up of 14 amino acids.